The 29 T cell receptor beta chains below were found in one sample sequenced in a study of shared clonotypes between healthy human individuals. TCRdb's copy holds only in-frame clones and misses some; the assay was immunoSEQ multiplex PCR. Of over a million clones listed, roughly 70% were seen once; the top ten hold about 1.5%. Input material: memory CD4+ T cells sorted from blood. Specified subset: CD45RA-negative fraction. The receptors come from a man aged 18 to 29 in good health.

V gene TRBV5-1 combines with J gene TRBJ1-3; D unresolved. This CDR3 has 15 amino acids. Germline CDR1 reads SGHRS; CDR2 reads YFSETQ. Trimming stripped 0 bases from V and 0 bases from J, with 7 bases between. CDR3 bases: TGCGCCAGCAGCTTGGGCGGCAGCTCTGGAAACACCATATATTTT. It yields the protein CASSLGGSSGNTIYF.

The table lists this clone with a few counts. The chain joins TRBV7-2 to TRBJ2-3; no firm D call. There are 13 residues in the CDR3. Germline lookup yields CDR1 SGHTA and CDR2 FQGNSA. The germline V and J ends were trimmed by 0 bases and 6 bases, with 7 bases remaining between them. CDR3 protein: CASSLAPFDTQYF. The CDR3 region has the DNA TGTGCCAGCAGCTTAGCGCCGTTTGATACGCAGTATTTT.

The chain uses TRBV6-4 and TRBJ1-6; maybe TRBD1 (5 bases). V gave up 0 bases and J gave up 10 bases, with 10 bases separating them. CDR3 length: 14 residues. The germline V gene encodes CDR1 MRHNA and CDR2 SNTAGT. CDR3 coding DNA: TGTGCCAGCAGTGACTCCGGGGGTGGGTCACCCCTCCACTTT. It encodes CASSDSGGGSPLHF.

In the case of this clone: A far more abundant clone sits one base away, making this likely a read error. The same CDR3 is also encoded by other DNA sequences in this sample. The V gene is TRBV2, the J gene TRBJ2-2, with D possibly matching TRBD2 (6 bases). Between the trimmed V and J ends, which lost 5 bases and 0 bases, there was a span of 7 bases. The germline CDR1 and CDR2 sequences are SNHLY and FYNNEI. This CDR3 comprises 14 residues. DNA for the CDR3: TGTGCCAGCAGTAGCGGGTCGAACACCGGGGAGCTGTTTTTT. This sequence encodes CASSSGSNTGELFF. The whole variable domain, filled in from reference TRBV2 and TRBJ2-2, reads EPEVTQTPSHQVTQMGQEVILRCVPISNHLYFYWYRQILGQKVEFLVSFYNNEISEKSEIFDDQFSVERPDGSNFTLKIRSTKLEDSAMYFCASSSGSNTGELFFGEGSRLTVL.

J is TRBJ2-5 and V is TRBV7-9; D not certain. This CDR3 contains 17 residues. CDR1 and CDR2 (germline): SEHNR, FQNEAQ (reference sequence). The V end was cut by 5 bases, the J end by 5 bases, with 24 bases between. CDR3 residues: CASSHEMVLVGRETQYF. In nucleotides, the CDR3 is TGTGCCAGCAGCCACGAAATGGTTCTAGTAGGGCGGGAGACCCAGTACTTC.

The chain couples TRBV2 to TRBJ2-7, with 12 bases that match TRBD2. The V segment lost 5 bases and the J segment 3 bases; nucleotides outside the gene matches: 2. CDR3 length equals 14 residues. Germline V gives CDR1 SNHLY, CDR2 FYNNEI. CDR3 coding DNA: TGTGCCAGCAGTCTAGCGGGAGGGAACTACGAGCAGTACTTC. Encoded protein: CASSLAGGNYEQYF.

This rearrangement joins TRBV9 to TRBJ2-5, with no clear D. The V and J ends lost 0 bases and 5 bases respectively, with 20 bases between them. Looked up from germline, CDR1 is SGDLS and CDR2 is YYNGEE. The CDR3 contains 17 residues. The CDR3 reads CASSVDVWATGQETQYF. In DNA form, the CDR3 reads TGTGCCAGCAGCGTAGATGTGTGGGCAACGGGTCAGGAGACCCAGTACTTC. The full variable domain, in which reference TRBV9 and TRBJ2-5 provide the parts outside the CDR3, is DSGVTQTPKHLITATGQRVTLRCSPRSGDLSVYWYQQSLDQGLQFLIQYYNGEERAKGNILERFSAQQFPDLHSELNLSSLELGDSALYFCASSVDVWATGQETQYFGPGTRLLVL.

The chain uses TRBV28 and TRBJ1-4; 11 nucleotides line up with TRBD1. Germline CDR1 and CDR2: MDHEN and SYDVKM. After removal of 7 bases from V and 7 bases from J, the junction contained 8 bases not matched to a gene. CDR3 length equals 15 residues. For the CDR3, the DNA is TGTGCCAGCACCTCCCATGGGACAGGGGGTGAAAAACTGTTTTTT. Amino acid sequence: CASTSHGTGGEKLFF.

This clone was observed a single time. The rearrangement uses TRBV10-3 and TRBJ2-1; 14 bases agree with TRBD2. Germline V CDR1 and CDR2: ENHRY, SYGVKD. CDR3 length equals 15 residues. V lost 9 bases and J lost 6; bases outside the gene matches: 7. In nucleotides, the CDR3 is TGTGCCATTGGGACTAGCGGGAGTAACGCCAATGAGCAGTTCTTC. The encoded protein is CAIGTSGSNANEQFF.

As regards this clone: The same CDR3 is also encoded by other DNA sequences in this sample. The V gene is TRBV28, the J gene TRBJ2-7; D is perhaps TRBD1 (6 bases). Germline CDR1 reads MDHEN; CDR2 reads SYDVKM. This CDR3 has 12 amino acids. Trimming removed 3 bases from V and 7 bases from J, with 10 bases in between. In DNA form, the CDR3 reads TGTGCCAGCAGTTTCCGCCAGGGGGAGCAGTACTTC. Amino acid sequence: CASSFRQGEQYF.

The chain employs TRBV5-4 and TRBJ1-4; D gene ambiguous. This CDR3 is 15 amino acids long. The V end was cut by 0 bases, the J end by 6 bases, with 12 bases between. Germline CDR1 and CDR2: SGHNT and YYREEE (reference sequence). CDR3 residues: CASSLDRKEDEKLFF. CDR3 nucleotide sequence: TGTGCCAGCAGCTTGGACAGAAAGGAGGATGAAAAACTGTTTTTT.

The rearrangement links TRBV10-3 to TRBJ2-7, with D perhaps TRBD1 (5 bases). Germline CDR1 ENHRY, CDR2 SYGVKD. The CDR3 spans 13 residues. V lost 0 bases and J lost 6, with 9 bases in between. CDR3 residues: CAISESGQGEQYF. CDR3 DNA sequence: TGTGCCATCAGTGAGTCCGGGCAGGGCGAGCAGTACTTC.

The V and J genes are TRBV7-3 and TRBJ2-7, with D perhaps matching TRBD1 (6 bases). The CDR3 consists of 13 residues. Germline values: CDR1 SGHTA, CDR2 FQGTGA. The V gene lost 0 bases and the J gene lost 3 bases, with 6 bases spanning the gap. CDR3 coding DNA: TGTGCCAGCAGCTTAACACAGGGCTACGAGCAGTACTTC. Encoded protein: CASSLTQGYEQYF.

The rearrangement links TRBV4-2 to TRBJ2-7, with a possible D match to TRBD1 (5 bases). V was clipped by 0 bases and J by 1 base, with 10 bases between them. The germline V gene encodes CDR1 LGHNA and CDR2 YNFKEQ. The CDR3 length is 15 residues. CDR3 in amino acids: CASSQDIGVSYEQYF. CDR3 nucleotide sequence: TGTGCCAGCAGCCAAGATATAGGGGTATCCTACGAGCAGTACTTC.

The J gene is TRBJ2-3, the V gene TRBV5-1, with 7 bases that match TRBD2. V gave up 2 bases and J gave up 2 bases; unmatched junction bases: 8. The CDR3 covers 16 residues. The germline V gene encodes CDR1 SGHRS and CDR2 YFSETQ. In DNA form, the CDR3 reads TGCGCCAGCAGCTTCCTCGGGGGGACGAACACAGATACGCAGTATTTT. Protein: CASSFLGGTNTDTQYF.

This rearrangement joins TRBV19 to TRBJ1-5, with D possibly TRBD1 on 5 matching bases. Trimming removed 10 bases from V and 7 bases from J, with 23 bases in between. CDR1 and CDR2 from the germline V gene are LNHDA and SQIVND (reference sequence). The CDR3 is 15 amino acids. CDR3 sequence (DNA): TGTGCCACCAATGGGGCAGCGTCGTGGAAGCAGCCCCAGCATTTT. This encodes CATNGAASWKQPQHF.

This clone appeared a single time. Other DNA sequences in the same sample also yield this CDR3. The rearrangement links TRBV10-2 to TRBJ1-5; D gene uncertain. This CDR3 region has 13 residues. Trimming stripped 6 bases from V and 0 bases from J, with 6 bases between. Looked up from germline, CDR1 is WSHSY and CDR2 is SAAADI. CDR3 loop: CASRWNSNQPQHF. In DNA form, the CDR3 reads TGCGCCAGCAGGTGGAATAGCAATCAGCCCCAGCATTTT.

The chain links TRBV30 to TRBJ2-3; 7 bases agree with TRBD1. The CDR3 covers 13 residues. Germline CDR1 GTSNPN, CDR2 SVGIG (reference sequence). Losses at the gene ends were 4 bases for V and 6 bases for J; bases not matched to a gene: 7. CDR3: CAWNRGAPDTQYF. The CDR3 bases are TGTGCCTGGAACAGGGGCGCACCGGATACGCAGTATTTT.

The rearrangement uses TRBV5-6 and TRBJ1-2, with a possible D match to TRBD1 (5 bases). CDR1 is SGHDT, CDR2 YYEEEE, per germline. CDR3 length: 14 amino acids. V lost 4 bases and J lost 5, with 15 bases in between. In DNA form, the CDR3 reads TGTGCCAGCAGCGCGCAGAGGGACGGATATGGCTACACCTTC. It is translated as CASSAQRDGYGYTF.

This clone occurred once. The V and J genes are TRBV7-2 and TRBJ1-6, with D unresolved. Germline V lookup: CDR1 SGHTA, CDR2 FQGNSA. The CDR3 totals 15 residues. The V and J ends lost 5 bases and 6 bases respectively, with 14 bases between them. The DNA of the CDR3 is TGTGCCAGCAGCCCCGTCGGACGGGGTAATTCACCCCTCCACTTT. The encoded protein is CASSPVGRGNSPLHF.

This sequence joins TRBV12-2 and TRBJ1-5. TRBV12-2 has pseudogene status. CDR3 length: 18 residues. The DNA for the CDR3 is TGTGCAAGTCGCTTATCCCCGCGTCCTATAAAAAGCAATCAGCCCCAGCATTTT. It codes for CASRLSPRPIKSNQPQHF.

CDR3 sequence reads: CASSLGQAQPQHF. The CDR3 DNA is TGTGCCAGCAGCTTAGGACAGGCCCAGCCCCAGCATTTT. The chain uses TRBV11-3 and TRBJ1-5; possible D gene TRBD1, 6 bases. This CDR3 spans 13 amino acids. Trimming took 1 base from V and 7 from J, leaving 8 bases between them. Looked up from germline, CDR1 is SGHNT and CDR2 is YENEEA.

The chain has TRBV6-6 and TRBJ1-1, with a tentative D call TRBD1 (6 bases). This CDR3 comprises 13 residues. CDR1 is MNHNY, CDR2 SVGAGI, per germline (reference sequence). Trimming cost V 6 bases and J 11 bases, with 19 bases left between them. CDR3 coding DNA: TGTGCCAGCAGCGATAAGACCGGGACACTGGCTTTCTTT. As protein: CASSDKTGTLAFF.

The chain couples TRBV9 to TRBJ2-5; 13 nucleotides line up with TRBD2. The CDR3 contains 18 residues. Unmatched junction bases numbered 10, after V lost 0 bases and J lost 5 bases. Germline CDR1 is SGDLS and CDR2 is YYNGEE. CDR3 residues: CASSVVRLAGGGVETQYF. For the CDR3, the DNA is TGTGCCAGCAGCGTAGTGCGACTAGCGGGAGGAGGGGTGGAGACCCAGTACTTC.

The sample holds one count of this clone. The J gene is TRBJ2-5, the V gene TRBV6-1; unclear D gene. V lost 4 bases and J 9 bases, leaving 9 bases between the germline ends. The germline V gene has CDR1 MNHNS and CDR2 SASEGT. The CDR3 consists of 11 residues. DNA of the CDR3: TGTGCCAGCAGTGCCTCTGGGGCCCAGTACTTC. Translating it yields CASSASGAQYF.

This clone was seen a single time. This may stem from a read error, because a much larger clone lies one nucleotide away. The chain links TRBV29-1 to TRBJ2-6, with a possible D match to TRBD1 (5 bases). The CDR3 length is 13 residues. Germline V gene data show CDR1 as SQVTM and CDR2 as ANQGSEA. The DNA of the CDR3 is TGCAGCGTTGGGGTCCCTGGGGCCAACGCCCTGACTTTC. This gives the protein CSVGVPGANALTF.

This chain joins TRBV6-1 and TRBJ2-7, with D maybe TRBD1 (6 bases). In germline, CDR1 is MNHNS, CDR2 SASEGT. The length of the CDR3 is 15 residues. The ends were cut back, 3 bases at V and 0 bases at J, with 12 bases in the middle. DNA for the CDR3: TGTGCCAGCAGTGATCCCCCGGGACACTCCTACGAGCAGTACTTC. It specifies CASSDPPGHSYEQYF.

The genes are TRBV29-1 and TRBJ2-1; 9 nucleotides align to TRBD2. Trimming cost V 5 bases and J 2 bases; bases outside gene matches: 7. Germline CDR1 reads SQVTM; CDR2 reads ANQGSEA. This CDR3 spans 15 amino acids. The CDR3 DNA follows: TGCAGCGTTAACCCGACTAGCGGAACCTACAATGAGCAGTTCTTC. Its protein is CSVNPTSGTYNEQFF.

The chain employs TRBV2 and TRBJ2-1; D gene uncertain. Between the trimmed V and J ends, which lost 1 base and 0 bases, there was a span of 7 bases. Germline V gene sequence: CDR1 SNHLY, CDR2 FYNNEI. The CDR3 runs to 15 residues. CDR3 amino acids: CASSEGWVSYNEQFF. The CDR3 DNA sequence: TGTGCCAGCAGTGAAGGGTGGGTCTCCTACAATGAGCAGTTCTTC.